This T cell receptor beta chain was sequenced for a study of somatic mutations in cytotoxic T cells in rheumatoid arthritis. Broader study findings: A rise in CD8+ clonality with age was seen in rheumatoid arthritis patients but not in healthy controls. Antigens targeted by the expanded CD8+ clones were unknown.

Assay: immunoSEQ multiplex PCR; the TCRdb copy retains only in-frame clones and omits some. The sample lists 15,000 to 20,000 clones, about 80% occurring once. As for this clone: Its antigen is not identified.

Sequencing was done on a sample of CD8+ T cells sorted from blood. This receptor was obtained from a woman aged 45-60 years in good health.

CDR3 in amino acids: CASSYGDTQYF. Written as DNA, the CDR3 is TGTGCCAGCAGTTACGGGGATACGCAGTATTTT. The chain employs TRBV6-5 and TRBJ2-3; no reliable D call. Trimming cost V 2 bases and J 6 bases, with 3 bases left between them. Germline CDR1 is MNHEY and CDR2 is SVGAGI. The CDR3 spans 11 residues.